This T cell receptor (beta chain) was identified in a study of blood T cell repertoires in COVID-19. The overall study: Both acute and convalescent COVID-19 samples were obtained from the United States, Italy and Spain.

The CDR3 contains 15 residues. Germline V lookup: CDR1 MRHNA, CDR2 SNTAGT. The ends lost 5 bases at V and 1 base at J; junction bases unmatched: 2. Sequencing was performed with immunoSEQ multiplex PCR; in TCRdb, only in-frame clones are kept and a portion is missing. The data hold approximately 500,000 clones, with 70% to 90% observed a single time. The sequence came from a human donor in a cohort sampled during active COVID-19. Sequencing was performed on peripheral blood. This chain uses TRBV6-4 with TRBJ2-2; 9 bases agree with TRBD2. The CDR3 is CASSRLAENTGELFF. The CDR3 DNA reads TGTGCCAGCAGTCGACTAGCGGAGAACACCGGGGAGCTGTTTTTT.